The 2 T cell receptor beta chains presented below share a single source sample, sequenced in a study of blood T cell repertoires in COVID-19. The protocol was immunoSEQ multiplex PCR, while the TCRdb copy is restricted to in-frame clones and leaves out a portion. The repertoire holds 130,000 or so clones, about four fifths seen once, with 10% to 15% in the top ten. Sequenced sample: peripheral blood. All receptors derive from a woman aged 60-75 years with acute or convalescent COVID-19.

The chain links TRBV19 to TRBJ1-2; TRBD1 might be the D (6 bases). CDR3 length equals 13 residues. The V gene's germline CDR1 is LNHDA and CDR2 SQIVND (reference sequence). V lost 6 bases and J lost 2, with 10 bases in between. The CDR3 sequence is CASSDRNNYGYTF. Written as DNA, the CDR3 is TGTGCCAGTAGCGACAGGAACAACTATGGCTACACCTTC.

CDR3 nucleotide sequence: TGTGCCAGCAGTCTTGTACGCGGAGATACGCAGTATTTT. Its protein product is CASSLVRGDTQYF. The chain uses TRBV12-3 or TRBV12-4 and TRBJ2-3; D is unclear. V was shortened by 5 bases and J by 5 bases, with 11 bases between the two germline ends. The CDR3 has 13 residues.